In this sample, the clone carrying this T cell receptor (beta chain) turned up many times. The sample originates from a study of early T cells in non-severe SARS-CoV-2 infection. In the study overall: The chains were unpaired, and the sequenced material was bulk RNA from unsorted whole blood.

Each single cDNA molecule received a unique molecular identifier. One entry per CDR3 protein results from TCRdb running MiXCR on the 5' RACE reads. Among 25,000 to 35,000 distinct CDR3 sequences listed, roughly 4.5% were seen once. Per germline, CDR1 MNHNY and CDR2 SVGAGI (reference sequence). The CDR3 is 12 residues long. The V and J ends lost 2 bases and 7 bases respectively, with 6 bases between them. The clonotype comes from an adult who was a healthcare worker with PCR-confirmed SARS-CoV-2 infection or an uninfected control (not recorded which). The genes are TRBV6-6 and TRBJ1-3; D is uncertain. This sample comprised whole blood, obtained at baseline. This chain's CDR3 is CASSYEGNTIYF. CDR3 in DNA: TGTGCCAGCAGTTACGAAGGGAACACCATATATTTT.